Listed below are T cell receptor beta chains from one sample, sequenced in a study of T cell repertoires in cytomegalovirus infection. MiXCR, run by TCRdb on the reads, gives a single entry per CDR3 protein. Of 250,000 to 300,000 distinct CDR3 sequences listed, 25% are singletons. The sample consisted of PBMCs. The receptors here all came from a human donor in good health (CMV status not recorded). Some clones in this sample may be carry-over from other donors' samples. Both conserved end residues are part of each CDR3. A D gene is named only where the DNA matches it firmly.

d_call,j_call,v_call,cdr3_aa
TRBD1,TRBJ2-7,TRBV20-1,CSARWGQGSSYEQYF
TRBD2,TRBJ2-1,TRBV7-2,CASRRTSGIRSSYNEQFF
.,TRBJ2-7,TRBV20-1,CSPTGTPAGEQYF
TRBD1,TRBJ2-7,TRBV28,CASSRAGTDRGVQYF
.,TRBJ2-3,TRBV7-2,CASSPIFTDTQYF
TRBD1,TRBJ1-5,TRBV20-1,CSALTGNSNQPQHF
.,TRBJ2-7,TRBV2,CASEAGSSYEQYF
.,TRBJ2-5,TRBV7-2,CASSRDSLSGTQYF
.,TRBJ1-4,TRBV12-3/TRBV12-4,CASSPREINEKLFF
.,TRBJ2-2,TRBV4-2,CASSQAGELFF
TRBD2,TRBJ2-1,TRBV24-1,CATSDLKREDGDEQFF
.,TRBJ2-7,TRBV11-2,CASSTYRGGSYEQYF
.,TRBJ1-1,TRBV2,CASRVGGERSTEAFF
TRBD1,TRBJ2-7,TRBV7-3,CASSLRSGQGTYEQYF
TRBD1,TRBJ1-4,TRBV9,CASSVSQGAGEKLFF
.,TRBJ2-7,TRBV5-3,CASSFPYGGVLSEQYF
.,TRBJ2-7,TRBV6-6,CAAARGSSEQYF
TRBD1,TRBJ2-5,TRBV28,CASRPQGIETQYF
.,TRBJ1-1,TRBV7-9,CASSLSWGTTAFF
TRBD1,TRBJ1-5,TRBV28,CASHRGTSNQPQHF
TRBD1,TRBJ2-4,TRBV29-1,CSVEDGTGDLNIQYF
.,TRBJ2-3,TRBV7-2,CASSPAGTSSTDTQYF
TRBD1,TRBJ2-7,TRBV28,CASSPWTGANYEQYF
.,TRBJ2-2,TRBV7-2,CASSYGLMGELFF
TRBD1,TRBJ1-2,TRBV7-8,CASTLGTGLYGYTF
TRBD2,TRBJ2-7,TRBV29-1,CSVVTSGTYEQYF
.,TRBJ2-7,TRBV6-2/TRBV6-3,CASSYSRGTSEQYF
TRBD1,TRBJ2-5,TRBV5-4,CASRLGQGTRETQYF
TRBD1,TRBJ2-7,TRBV7-2,CASSKDRAVSYEQYF
.,TRBJ2-3,TRBV7-9,CASSFGGQKDTQYF
.,TRBJ2-1,TRBV28,CASSLRGGGNNEQFF
.,TRBJ2-5,TRBV7-3,CASSLTGGTQYF
.,TRBJ2-5,TRBV7-7,CASSADWQETQYF
TRBD2,TRBJ2-2,TRBV7-9,CASSSDPGLAGGGTGELFF
TRBD2,TRBJ2-1,TRBV29-1,CSVEGLAGGSSYNEQFF